These 20 T cell receptor beta chains were all obtained from the same sample, sequenced in a study of blood T cell repertoires in COVID-19. The assay was immunoSEQ multiplex PCR, and TCRdb's table has in-frame clones only and misses some. The sample records 80,000 to 100,000 clones, 75% to 90% being singletons. The sample taken for sequencing was peripheral blood. The receptors derive from a woman of 80 years or more with acute or convalescent COVID-19.

This chain joins TRBV5-1 and TRBJ1-1; D remains unclear. The germline gives CDR1 SGHRS, CDR2 YFSETQ. CDR3 length: 15 amino acids. V lost 4 bases to trimming and J lost 1 base, with 14 bases between them. The CDR3 loop reads CASSASPAGNTEAFF. The CDR3 region has the DNA TGCGCCAGCAGCGCCAGTCCAGCAGGGAACACTGAAGCTTTCTTT.

In regard to this clone: Compared with germline, one end of the junction differs, possibly owing to a read error. This chain links TRBV2 with TRBJ1-1, with TRBD1 matching over 8 bases. The CDR3 runs to 15 residues. The germline V gene has CDR1 SNHLY and CDR2 FYNNEI. The CDR3 bases are TGTGCCAGCAGTGGAGGAGGACAGGGACTTACGGAGTTTGACTTT. Translation gives CASSGGGQGLTEFDF.

CDR3 amino acids: CASSARTSGGLDTQYF. The DNA for the CDR3 is TGCGCCAGCAGCGCCCGGACTAGCGGGGGGTTAGATACGCAGTATTTT. The chain has TRBV5-1 and TRBJ2-3; 14 nucleotides line up with TRBD2. Germline-derived CDR1 and CDR2 are SGHRS and YFSETQ. The junction had 6 bases not matched to a gene; V was cut back by 4 bases and J by 5 bases. This CDR3 contains 16 residues.

As to this clone: Compared with germline, one end of the junction differs, possibly owing to a read error. The chain couples TRBV5-6 to TRBJ1-1; D may be TRBD1 (6 bases). The length of the CDR3 is 13 residues. Germline CDR1 is SGHDT and CDR2 is YYEEEE. CDR3 residues: CASSTGTSAEAFF. DNA of the CDR3: TGTGCCAGCAGCACTGGGACAAGTGCTGAGGCTTTCTTT.

The V and J genes are TRBV6-6 and TRBJ2-1, with TRBD2 identical over 13 bases. Germline V gives CDR1 MNHNY, CDR2 SVGAGI (reference sequence). The CDR3 runs to 16 residues. V was pared by 0 bases and J by 6 bases, with 2 bases of the junction left unmatched. CDR3: CASSYSRLAGGNEQFF. The CDR3 nucleotides are TGTGCCAGCAGTTACTCGAGACTAGCGGGGGGCAATGAGCAGTTCTTC.

The chain links TRBV28 to TRBJ2-1; 10 bases match TRBD2. The junction had 5 bases not matched to a gene; V was cut back by 6 bases and J by 3 bases. The germline gives CDR1 MDHEN, CDR2 SYDVKM. The CDR3 extends over 15 amino acids. The CDR3 nucleotides read TGTGCCAGCAGCAATAGCGGGGGGAGCTACAATGAGCAGTTCTTC. Residues: CASSNSGGSYNEQFF. Full variable domain (missing parts from reference TRBV28 and TRBJ2-1): DVKVTQSSRYLVKRTGEKVFLECVQDMDHENMFWYRQDPGLGLRLIYFSYDVKMKEKGDIPEGYSVSREKKERFSLILESASTNQTSMYLCASSNSGGSYNEQFFGPGTRLTVL.

This clone was observed a single time. This chain connects TRBV10-1 to TRBJ2-2; D is unresolved. CDR3 size: 16 residues. Trimming left V 3 bases short and J 0 bases short, with 11 bases between. CDR1 and CDR2 (germline): WNHNN, SYGVQD (reference sequence). The CDR3 spells CASSEGRRSNTGELFF. The CDR3 region has the DNA TGCGCCAGCAGTGAAGGCAGGCGATCGAACACCGGGGAGCTGTTTTTT.

The J gene is TRBJ2-1, the V gene TRBV5-8, with 9 bases fitting TRBD1. Germline V gene sequence: CDR1 SGHTS, CDR2 YDEGEE. The CDR3 spans 15 residues. V lost 4 bases to trimming and J lost 2 bases; unmatched junction nucleotides: 4. In nucleotides, the CDR3 is TGTGCCAGCAGCGTGGGACAGGGCACCTACAATGAGCAGTTCTTC. Translation: CASSVGQGTYNEQFF.

V gene TRBV10-2 combines with J gene TRBJ2-7; D is undetermined. Trimming pared 6 bases from V and 3 bases from J, leaving 6 bases between. Germline V CDR1 and CDR2: WSHSY, SAAADI. The CDR3 runs to 11 residues. The DNA of the CDR3 is TGCGCCAGCAGAGCCTACTACGAGCAGTACTTC. Its translation is CASRAYYEQYF.

The chain carries TRBV7-9 and TRBJ2-5, with 7 bases fitting TRBD1. The CDR3 has 16 amino acids. From germline, CDR1 is SEHNR and CDR2 FQNEAQ (reference sequence). The J segment lost 5 bases and the V segment lost 2 bases, leaving 11 bases of the junction unmatched. The CDR3 coding sequence is TGTGCCAGCAGCTTACCGAGTTCAGGGGGTAGTGAGACCCAGTACTTC. Translated, it gives CASSLPSSGGSETQYF. Full variable domain (missing parts from reference TRBV7-9 and TRBJ2-5): DTGVSQNPRHKITKRGQNVTFRCDPISEHNRLYWYRQTLGQGPEFLTYFQNEAQLEKSRLLSDRFSAERPKGSFSTLEIQRTEQGDSAMYLCASSLPSSGGSETQYFGPGTRLLVL.

The table lists this clone with a few counts. This chain links TRBV11-3 with TRBJ1-6; 7 nucleotides match TRBD1. The CDR3 has 17 residues. Trimming cost V 3 bases and J 6 bases; bases outside gene matches: 11. CDR1 and CDR2 from the germline V gene are SGHNT and YENEEA. The CDR3 sequence: CASSFGQAVGFNSPLHF. CDR3 sequence (DNA): TGTGCCAGCAGCTTTGGACAGGCGGTCGGGTTTAATTCACCCCTCCACTTT.

This chain links TRBV14 with TRBJ2-2, with 7 bases that match TRBD1. Germline loops: CDR1 SGHDN, CDR2 FVKESK. V was pared by 4 bases and J by 6 bases, with 11 bases of the junction left unmatched. The CDR3 spans 16 residues. CDR3 residues: CASSPFKGGASGELFF. CDR3 nucleotide sequence: TGTGCCAGCAGCCCTTTTAAAGGGGGCGCATCCGGGGAGCTGTTTTTT.

This rearrangement joins TRBV30 to TRBJ1-6; no firm D call. Germline values: CDR1 GTSNPN, CDR2 SVGIG (reference sequence). This CDR3 is 14 amino acids long. V shed 0 bases and J shed 7 bases, with 10 bases lying between them. CDR3 protein: CAWSVDLINSPLHF. CDR3 bases: TGTGCCTGGAGTGTGGACTTAATCAATTCACCCCTCCACTTT.

The chain employs TRBV9 and TRBJ2-3; 7 nucleotides match TRBD2. CDR3 length equals 16 residues. Germline V gene data show CDR1 as SGDLS and CDR2 as YYNGEE. After removal of 0 bases from V and 0 bases from J, the junction contained 4 bases not matched to a gene. This chain's CDR3 is CASSVGVSGSTDTQYF. In nucleotides, the CDR3 is TGTGCCAGCAGCGTAGGAGTTAGCGGGAGCACAGATACGCAGTATTTT.

V and J are TRBV7-9 and TRBJ1-2, with TRBD1 identical over 7 bases. Germline V gene data show CDR1 as SEHNR and CDR2 as FQNEAQ (reference sequence). The CDR3 covers 14 residues. Trimming at V came to 3 bases and at J to 4 bases, leaving 5 bases not matched to a gene. The CDR3 DNA reads TGTGCCAGCAGCTTTGGACAGGCGTTCTATGGCTACACCTTC. Residues: CASSFGQAFYGYTF.

This chain links TRBV10-3 with TRBJ2-1, with 14 bases matching TRBD2. The germline V gene has CDR1 ENHRY and CDR2 SYGVKD. This CDR3 contains 17 residues. V shed 0 bases, J shed 5 bases, and the junction held 3 bases outside the gene matches. CDR3: CAISESTSGGDHNEQFF. The CDR3, as DNA: TGTGCCATCAGTGAGTCGACTAGCGGGGGGGATCACAATGAGCAGTTCTTC.

This chain joins TRBV10-3 and TRBJ2-7; TRBD1 aligns across 8 bases. Looked up from germline, CDR1 is ENHRY and CDR2 is SYGVKD. The CDR3 consists of 13 residues. With 10 bases clipped from V and 6 bases from J, the junction kept 11 bases outside the gene matches. CDR3 sequence reads: CASEKDRVGEQYF. For the CDR3, the DNA is TGTGCCAGCGAAAAGGACAGGGTAGGCGAGCAGTACTTC.

The chain has TRBV24-1 and TRBJ2-6; tentatively, D is TRBD2 (5 bases). This CDR3 is 14 amino acids long. The germline V and J ends were trimmed by 4 bases and 8 bases, with 11 bases remaining between them. Per the germline V gene, CDR1 is KGHDR and CDR2 is SFDVKD. CDR3 nucleotides: TGTGCCACCAGTGACTCCGGACTCCCCAACGTCCTGACTTTC. Translated: CATSDSGLPNVLTF.

The CDR3 nucleotides read TGTGCCAGCAGTCCCTGGAGGGGTCCCGCGGCCCACTACGAGCAGTACTTC. The encoded protein is CASSPWRGPAAHYEQYF. V gene TRBV27 combines with J gene TRBJ2-7; D possibly corresponds to TRBD2 (6 bases). Germline lookup yields CDR1 MNHEY and CDR2 SMNVEV (reference sequence). Trimming removed 5 bases from V and 3 bases from J, with 23 bases in between. This CDR3 comprises 17 residues.

The chain joins TRBV19 to TRBJ2-3; 7 bases line up with TRBD1. The CDR3 sequence is 13 residues long. V was clipped by 6 bases and J by 3 bases; unmatched bases: 3. Germline CDR1 is LNHDA and CDR2 is SQIVND (reference sequence). CDR3 sequence reads: CASSDRVTDTQYF. The CDR3 DNA follows: TGTGCCAGTAGCGACAGGGTAACAGATACGCAGTATTTT. Variable domain in full (rest from reference TRBV19 and TRBJ2-3): DGGITQSPKYLFRKEGQNVTLSCEQNLNHDAMYWYRQDPGQGLRLIYYSQIVNDFQKGDIAEGYSVSREKKESFPLTVTSAQKNPTAFYLCASSDRVTDTQYFGPGTRLTVL.